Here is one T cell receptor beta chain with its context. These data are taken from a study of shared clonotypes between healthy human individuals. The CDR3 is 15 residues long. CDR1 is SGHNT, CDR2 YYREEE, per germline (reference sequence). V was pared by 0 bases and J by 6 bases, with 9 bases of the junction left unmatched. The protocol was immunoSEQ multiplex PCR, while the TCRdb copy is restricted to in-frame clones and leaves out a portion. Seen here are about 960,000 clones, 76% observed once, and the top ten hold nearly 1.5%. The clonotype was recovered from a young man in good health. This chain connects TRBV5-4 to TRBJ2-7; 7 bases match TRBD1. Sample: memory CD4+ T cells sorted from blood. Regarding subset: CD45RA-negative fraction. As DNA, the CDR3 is TGTGCCAGCAGCTTGGCCGACAGGGAAGGCTCCGAGCAGTACTTC. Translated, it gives CASSLADREGSEQYF.